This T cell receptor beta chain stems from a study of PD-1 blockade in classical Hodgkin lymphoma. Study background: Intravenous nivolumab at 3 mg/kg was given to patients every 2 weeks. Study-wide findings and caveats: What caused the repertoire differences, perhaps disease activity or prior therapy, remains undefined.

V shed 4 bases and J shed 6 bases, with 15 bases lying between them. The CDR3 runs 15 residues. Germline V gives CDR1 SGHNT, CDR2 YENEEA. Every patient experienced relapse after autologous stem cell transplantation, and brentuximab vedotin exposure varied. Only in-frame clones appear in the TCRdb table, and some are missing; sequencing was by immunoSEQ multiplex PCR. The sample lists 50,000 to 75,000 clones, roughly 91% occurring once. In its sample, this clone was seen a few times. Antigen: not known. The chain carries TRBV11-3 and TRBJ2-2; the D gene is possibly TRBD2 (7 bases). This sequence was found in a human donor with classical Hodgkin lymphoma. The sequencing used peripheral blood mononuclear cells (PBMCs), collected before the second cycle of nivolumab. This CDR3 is CASSSSPGGPGELFF. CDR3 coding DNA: TGTGCCAGCAGCTCATCCCCCGGGGGGCCCGGGGAGCTGTTTTTT.